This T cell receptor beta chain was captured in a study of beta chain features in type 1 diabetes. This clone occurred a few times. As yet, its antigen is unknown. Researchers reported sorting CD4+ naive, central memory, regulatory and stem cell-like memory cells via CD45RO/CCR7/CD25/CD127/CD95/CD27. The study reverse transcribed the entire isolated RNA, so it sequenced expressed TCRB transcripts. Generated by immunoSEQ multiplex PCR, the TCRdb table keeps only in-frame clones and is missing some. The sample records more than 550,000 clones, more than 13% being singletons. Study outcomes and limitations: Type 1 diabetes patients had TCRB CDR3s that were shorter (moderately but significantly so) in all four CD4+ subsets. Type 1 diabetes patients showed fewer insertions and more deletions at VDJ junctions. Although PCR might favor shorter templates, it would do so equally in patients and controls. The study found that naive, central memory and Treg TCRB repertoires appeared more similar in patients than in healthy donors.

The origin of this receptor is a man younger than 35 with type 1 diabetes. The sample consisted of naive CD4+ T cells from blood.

CDR3 nucleotide sequence: TGTGCCAGCTCCTTCACACAACTCGATGGCTACACCTTC. Its translation: CASSFTQLDGYTF. The chain joins TRBV7-2 to TRBJ1-2; D remains ambiguous. CDR1 and CDR2 from the germline V gene are SGHTA and FQGNSA. The germline V and J ends were trimmed by 8 bases and 6 bases, with 16 bases remaining between them. This CDR3 has 13 residues.